These 30 T cell receptor beta chains were all obtained from the same sample, sequenced in a study of blood T cell repertoires in COVID-19. Clones were sequenced by immunoSEQ multiplex PCR, and TCRdb holds only the in-frame ones, with some missing. The sample carries 150,000 to 200,000 clones, about 90% recorded once. The source material was PBMCs or T cells enriched from blood (not recorded which). These receptors originate from a human donor with acute COVID-19. The donor label of this sample is uncertain.

The V and J genes are TRBV21-1 and TRBJ2-7; the table's TRBD2 call for D was not verified on the DNA. TRBV21-1 is a pseudogene segment. CDR3 length equals 15 residues. The CDR3 spells CASSKATGWSYEQYF. The DNA of the CDR3 is TGTGCCAGCAGCAAAGCGACGGGGTGGTCCTACGAGCAGTACTTC.

This clone was seen only a few times. V and J are TRBV6-5 and TRBJ2-7; D is unresolved. The ends were cut back, 0 bases at V and 3 bases at J, with 9 bases in the middle. The CDR3 has 14 residues. Germline loops: CDR1 MNHEY, CDR2 SVGAGI. The CDR3 nucleotides are TGTGCCAGCAGTTACTCGATCAACAGCTACGAGCAGTACTTC. Amino acids: CASSYSINSYEQYF.

V is TRBV19 and J is TRBJ2-7; 9 nucleotides agree with TRBD1. The CDR3 contains 15 residues. Trimming removed 1 base from V and 1 base from J; junction bases left unmatched: 2. The V gene's germline CDR1 is LNHDA and CDR2 SQIVND (reference sequence). In DNA form, the CDR3 reads TGTGCCAGTAGTATAGGGACAGGGGCGTCCTACGAGCAGTACTTC. Its protein is CASSIGTGASYEQYF. Based on the CDR3 plus reference TRBV19 and TRBJ2-7, the full variable domain is DGGITQSPKYLFRKEGQNVTLSCEQNLNHDAMYWYRQDPGQGLRLIYYSQIVNDFQKGDIAEGYSVSREKKESFPLTVTSAQKNPTAFYLCASSIGTGASYEQYFGPGTRLTVT.

The rearrangement joins TRBV3-1 (or the pseudogene TRBV3-2) to TRBJ1-2; TRBD1 is a possible D gene (6 bases). V was pared by 4 bases and J by 2 bases, with 11 bases between. CDR3 length: 14 residues. Per germline, CDR1 LGHDT and CDR2 YNNKEL (reference sequence). DNA for the CDR3: TGTGCCAGCAGCCGGGACAAGGGGAACTATGGCTACACCTTC. This gives the protein CASSRDKGNYGYTF.

The chain has TRBV7-3 and TRBJ2-1, with TRBD1 matching over 10 bases. The germline CDR1 and CDR2 sequences are SGHTA and FQGTGA. CDR3 length: 15 residues. V dropped 4 bases and J dropped 7; count of bases not matched to a gene: 7. The CDR3 DNA is TGTGCCAGCAGCTCACCGGGACAGGGGAAGAATGAGCAGTTCTTC. The encoded protein is CASSSPGQGKNEQFF.

This sequence joins TRBV6-6 and TRBJ1-5; weak D call: TRBD1 (6 bases). Trimming stripped 6 bases from V and 3 bases from J, with 12 bases between. The CDR3 is 14 amino acids. Germline values: CDR1 MNHNY, CDR2 SVGAGI (reference sequence). Written as DNA, the CDR3 is TGTGCCAGCAGGGGGGCACAGTTCAATCAGCCCCAGCATTTT. It encodes CASRGAQFNQPQHF.

The V gene is TRBV19, the J gene TRBJ1-4; 7 bases are a match to TRBD1. The germline CDR1 and CDR2 sequences are LNHDA and SQIVND (reference sequence). V shed 6 bases, J shed 8 bases, and the junction held 12 bases outside the gene matches. The CDR3 is made up of 15 amino acids. The CDR3 sequence is CASSARQGLWEKLFF. The CDR3, as DNA: TGTGCCAGTAGCGCCAGACAGGGTTTGTGGGAAAAACTGTTTTTT.

V gene TRBV25-1 combines with J gene TRBJ1-2, with 9 bases that match TRBD1. Trimming at V came to 4 bases and at J to 3 bases, leaving 0 bases not matched to a gene. There are 13 residues in the CDR3. Germline V gene lookup returns CDR1 MGHDK and CDR2 SYGVNS. The CDR3 DNA sequence: TGTGCCAGCAGTGGACAGGGGGACTATGGCTACACCTTC. Its translation: CASSGQGDYGYTF.

This chain uses TRBV20-1 with TRBJ1-1, with a possible D match to TRBD1 (6 bases). This CDR3 is 11 amino acids long. Germline V CDR1 and CDR2: DFQATT, SNEGSKA (reference sequence). Trimming shortened V by 7 bases and J by 8 bases, and 14 bases separated the two germline ends. The CDR3 bases are TGCAGTGTGTCCTACAGGGAAGAAGCTTTCTTT. As protein: CSVSYREEAFF.

This clone was recorded only once. The chain links TRBV19 to TRBJ1-5; D is possibly TRBD1 (6 bases). From germline, CDR1 is LNHDA and CDR2 SQIVND (reference sequence). The V end was cut by 5 bases, the J end by 6 bases, with 17 bases between. The CDR3 contains 15 residues. The CDR3 here is CASSSTQGWRQPQHF. The CDR3 DNA sequence: TGTGCCAGTAGTTCAACACAGGGTTGGCGTCAGCCCCAGCATTTT.

The chain recombines TRBV18 with TRBJ2-3; TRBD2 might be the D (6 bases). The V gene lost 6 bases and the J gene lost 4 bases, with 11 bases spanning the gap. The CDR3 runs 13 residues. The germline gives CDR1 KGHSH, CDR2 LQKENI. The chain's CDR3 is CASSLGGPDTQYF. In DNA, the CDR3 is TGTGCCAGCTCCCTCGGAGGGCCAGATACGCAGTATTTT. Supplemented by reference TRBV18 and TRBJ2-3, the full variable domain reads NAGVMQNPRHLVRRRGQEARLRCSPMKGHSHVYWYRQLPEEGLKFMVYLQKENIIDESGMPKERFSAEFPKEGPSILRIQQVVRGDSAAYFCASSLGGPDTQYFGPGTRLTVL.

This chain uses TRBV3-1 (or the pseudogene TRBV3-2) with TRBJ2-3; 8 bases are shared with TRBD2. Germline V gene sequence: CDR1 LGHDT, CDR2 YNNKEL (reference sequence). The CDR3 contains 14 residues. Trimming removed 5 bases from V and 7 bases from J; junction bases left unmatched: 8. The CDR3 DNA reads as TGTGCCAGCAGCGGAGGGACTAGAGGATATACGCAGTATTTT. Its protein product is CASSGGTRGYTQYF.

The chain uses TRBV11-1 and TRBJ1-1; TRBD1 is a possible D gene (6 bases). The V end was cut by 1 base, the J end by 1 base, with 13 bases between. Germline assignment: CDR1 SGHAT and CDR2 FQDESV (reference sequence). CDR3 length equals 16 residues. The CDR3 reads CASSLVAGTPNTEAFF. The CDR3 nucleotides read TGTGCCAGCAGCTTAGTCGCCGGGACACCGAACACTGAAGCTTTCTTT.

V usage is TRBV6-2 or TRBV6-3 and J usage is TRBJ2-7; 7 bases map to TRBD1. The trim removed 2 bases at V and 3 bases at J, leaving 7 bases unmatched. This CDR3 has 15 amino acids. Germline V gene lookup returns CDR1 MNHEY and CDR2 SVGEGT. CDR3 protein: CASSYAGQADYEQYF. CDR3 nucleotides: TGTGCCAGCAGTTACGCAGGACAGGCTGACTACGAGCAGTACTTC.

The rearrangement links TRBV6-1 to TRBJ2-1; TRBD2 aligns across 12 bases. The CDR3 contains 17 residues. Germline V gene sequence: CDR1 MNHNS, CDR2 SASEGT. V was clipped by 2 bases and J by 8 bases; unmatched bases: 10. The CDR3 region is CASSELRLAGDGYEQFF. The CDR3 DNA reads as TGTGCCAGCAGTGAACTGAGACTAGCGGGGGATGGATATGAGCAGTTCTTC.

The V gene is TRBV6-5, the J gene TRBJ1-2; no clear D gene. Trimming pared 4 bases from V and 1 base from J, leaving 4 bases between. This CDR3 contains 12 residues. Per germline, CDR1 MNHEY and CDR2 SVGAGI. CDR3 amino acids: CASSSLNYGYTF. DNA for the CDR3: TGTGCCAGCAGTTCTCTTAACTATGGCTACACCTTC.

This chain links TRBV4-1 with TRBJ1-4; 9 bases are shared with TRBD1. The J segment lost 5 bases and the V segment lost 1 base, leaving 11 bases of the junction unmatched. The CDR3 is made up of 18 amino acids. Germline V lookup: CDR1 MGHRA, CDR2 YSYEKL. The CDR3 here is CASSQGTIRGTGNEKLFF. DNA for the CDR3: TGCGCCAGCAGCCAAGGTACGATCCGTGGGACAGGGAATGAAAAACTGTTTTTT.

The V call is TRBV6-5, the J call TRBJ2-4; TRBD1 aligns across 8 bases. Germline V gives CDR1 MNHEY, CDR2 SVGAGI. V shed 3 bases, J shed 7 bases, and the junction held 2 bases outside the gene matches. The CDR3 runs to 13 residues. The CDR3 coding sequence is TGTGCCAGCAGTTATACAGGGGGGAACATTCAGTACTTC. It translates to CASSYTGGNIQYF.

The chain joins TRBV15 to TRBJ2-7, with 8 bases matching TRBD1. Germline trimming cut 2 bases from V and 6 bases from J; bases unmatched to any gene: 6. This CDR3 has 14 residues. The germline V gene encodes CDR1 LNHNV and CDR2 YYDKDF (reference sequence). In DNA, the CDR3 is TGTGCCACCAGCAGAAAGACAGGGGTAAGCGAGCAGTACTTC. The encoded protein is CATSRKTGVSEQYF.

J is TRBJ1-6 and V is TRBV5-1; perhaps TRBD1 as D (5 bases). CDR3 length: 15 residues. Germline V gene sequence: CDR1 SGHRS, CDR2 YFSETQ. Deletions cut 0 bases from V and 8 bases from J, with 12 bases between. The chain's CDR3 is CASSLGQPTDSPLHF. The CDR3 nucleotides are TGCGCCAGCAGCTTGGGACAGCCTACAGATTCACCCCTCCACTTT.

V and J are TRBV18 and TRBJ2-7; D possibly corresponds to TRBD1 (6 bases). Germline CDR1 KGHSH, CDR2 LQKENI. The CDR3 runs to 16 residues. The V end lost 2 bases, the J end lost 4 bases, and 18 bases lay between the germline ends. The CDR3 reads CASSPTGQLPQYEQYF. Written as DNA, the CDR3 is TGTGCCAGCTCACCAACAGGACAGTTGCCTCAATACGAGCAGTACTTC.

For the CDR3, the DNA is TGTGCCAGCAGCCCGGGACAGGGGATCACTGAAGCTTTCTTT. This translates into CASSPGQGITEAFF. V gene TRBV5-6 combines with J gene TRBJ1-1; the match to TRBD1 covers 10 bases. The CDR3 is 14 residues long. V lost 4 bases and J lost 4; bases outside the gene matches: 4. CDR1 and CDR2 from the germline V gene are SGHDT and YYEEEE.

This rearrangement joins TRBV4-1 to TRBJ2-2; 10 bases fit TRBD2. This CDR3 spans 17 amino acids. Per germline, CDR1 MGHRA and CDR2 YSYEKL. V shed 0 bases and J 4 bases; nucleotides not matched to a gene: 5. The CDR3 loop is CASSQDISGGATGELFF. CDR3 coding DNA: TGCGCCAGCAGCCAAGATATAAGCGGGGGGGCCACCGGGGAGCTGTTTTTT.

As concerns this clone: The same CDR3 also results from other DNA sequences found in this sample. The chain joins TRBV7-9 to TRBJ2-7; D remains ambiguous. The CDR3 runs 14 residues. V dropped 2 bases and J dropped 3 bases, with 11 bases sitting between them. Germline V gene data show CDR1 as SEHNR and CDR2 as FQNEAQ (reference sequence). The CDR3 coding sequence is TGTGCCAGCAGCTTAAATTCCGGGTTCTACGAGCAGTACTTC. It codes for CASSLNSGFYEQYF.

The chain carries TRBV6-1 and TRBJ2-7; the D gene is possibly TRBD2 (6 bases). Germline values: CDR1 MNHNS, CDR2 SASEGT. V gave up 2 bases and J gave up 4 bases, with 18 bases separating them. This CDR3 spans 16 amino acids. The CDR3 reads CASSERRGVSAYEQYF. In DNA form, the CDR3 reads TGTGCCAGCAGTGAACGGCGGGGTGTTAGCGCTTACGAGCAGTACTTC.

This clone was observed once. This chain connects TRBV2 to TRBJ2-1, with TRBD2 identical over 8 bases. From germline, CDR1 is SNHLY and CDR2 FYNNEI. V gave up 6 bases and J gave up 4 bases; unmatched junction bases: 5. There are 14 residues in the CDR3. CDR3 DNA sequence: TGTGCCAGCAGACCACGGGGGGGATACAATGAGCAGTTCTTC. The encoded protein is CASRPRGGYNEQFF.

The J gene is TRBJ2-3, the V gene TRBV7-2; 10 bases line up with TRBD2. V lost 5 bases to trimming and J lost 4 bases; unmatched junction nucleotides: 3. The CDR3 runs 14 residues. The germline V gene encodes CDR1 SGHTA and CDR2 FQGNSA. In DNA, the CDR3 is TGTGCCAGCAGCATTAGCGGGGGGTCAGATACGCAGTATTTT. Translation: CASSISGGSDTQYF.

This clone showed up just a few times. The chain carries TRBV19 and TRBJ1-6, with a tentative D call TRBD1 (5 bases). The CDR3 is 15 amino acids. Germline V gives CDR1 LNHDA, CDR2 SQIVND (reference sequence). V was shortened by 3 bases and J by 6 bases, with 12 bases between the two germline ends. The CDR3 sequence is CASSIRQGANSPLHF. CDR3 nucleotides: TGTGCCAGTAGTATCCGCCAGGGCGCTAATTCACCCCTCCACTTT.

The chain is built from TRBV4-1 and TRBJ1-6, with no clear D. Trimming stripped 0 bases from V and 0 bases from J, with 12 bases between. The CDR3 contains 18 residues. Germline loops: CDR1 MGHRA, CDR2 YSYEKL. The CDR3 DNA is TGCGCCAGCAGCCAAGATCTGGGAGGGCGCTCCTATAATTCACCCCTCCACTTT. This encodes CASSQDLGGRSYNSPLHF.

This sequence joins TRBV6-2 or TRBV6-3 and TRBJ1-5, with 9 bases identical to TRBD1. The CDR3 covers 16 residues. The germline V gene encodes CDR1 MNHEY and CDR2 SVGEGT. The ends lost 0 bases at V and 7 bases at J; junction bases unmatched: 7. This chain's CDR3 is CASSYSNRGRGQPQHF. In DNA form, the CDR3 reads TGTGCCAGCAGTTACTCCAACAGGGGGCGAGGGCAGCCCCAGCATTTT.